What follows are 27 T cell receptor beta chains derived from one specimen sequenced in a study of blood T cell repertoires in COVID-19. TCRdb's copy holds only in-frame clones and misses some; the assay was immunoSEQ multiplex PCR. The table lists some 85,000 clones, about 83% of them singletons, with about half in the top ten. Sequences were obtained from peripheral blood. The receptors were sampled from a human donor in a cohort sampled during active COVID-19.

This clone was picked up one time. The chain carries TRBV28 and TRBJ2-7; the D gene is possibly TRBD1 (5 bases). Germline assignment: CDR1 MDHEN and CDR2 SYDVKM. Trimming cost V 7 bases and J 1 base, with 11 bases left between them. The CDR3 spans 13 residues. CDR3 DNA sequence: TGTGCCAGCACCCCAGGGAATTCCTACGAGCAGTACTTC. Translation: CASTPGNSYEQYF.

The chain uses TRBV28 and TRBJ2-3, with 8 bases aligning to TRBD2. This CDR3 has 16 amino acids. Germline loops: CDR1 MDHEN, CDR2 SYDVKM. V lost 2 bases and J lost 2; bases outside the gene matches: 6. Here the CDR3 DNA reads TGTGCCAGCAGTTTAGGAGCGGGAGTATTCACAGATACGCAGTATTTT. Protein: CASSLGAGVFTDTQYF.

This clone was seen a handful of times. The chain uses TRBV18 and TRBJ2-3; 13 positions match TRBD2. The CDR3 runs to 18 residues. CDR1 is KGHSH, CDR2 LQKENI, per germline. The V segment lost 3 bases and the J segment 5 bases; nucleotides outside the gene matches: 11. The DNA for the CDR3 is TGTGCCAGCTCACCTACTCTAGGACTAGCGGGAGTGGGAGATACGCAGTATTTT. It translates to CASSPTLGLAGVGDTQYF.

The rearrangement uses TRBV5-4 and TRBJ1-2, with TRBD1 identical over 9 bases. This CDR3 has 15 amino acids. The germline CDR1 and CDR2 sequences are SGHNT and YYREEE (reference sequence). The V segment lost 1 base and the J segment 2 bases; nucleotides outside the gene matches: 3. CDR3 sequence: CASSLSGTGNYGYTF. In DNA form, the CDR3 reads TGTGCCAGCAGCTTGTCGGGGACAGGGAACTATGGCTACACCTTC.

A note on this clone: One junction end disagrees with the germline gene, perhaps due to a read error. The rearrangement uses TRBV6-1 and TRBJ2-7, with a possible D match to TRBD1 (6 bases). The V gene's germline CDR1 is MNHNS and CDR2 SASEGT. The CDR3 has 12 amino acids. CDR3 residues: CATSSQGYEQYF. The CDR3 DNA reads as TGTGCCACCAGTTCACAGGGCTACGAGCAGTACTTC.

The chain is built from TRBV7-8 and TRBJ2-7; TRBD1 matches 7 bases. CDR3 length: 14 residues. Per germline, CDR1 SGHVS and CDR2 FQNEAQ. The V gene end was trimmed by 5 bases and the J gene end by 2 bases; junction bases not matched to a gene: 6. The CDR3 loop is CASSPLQGAYEQYF. The DNA for the CDR3 is TGTGCCAGCAGCCCCCTTCAGGGGGCCTACGAGCAGTACTTC.

The V gene is TRBV3-1 (or the pseudogene TRBV3-2), the J gene TRBJ2-3; D is uncertain. This CDR3 has 13 amino acids. The V gene lost 0 bases and the J gene lost 6 bases, with 7 bases spanning the gap. From germline, CDR1 is LGHDT and CDR2 YNNKEL (reference sequence). This chain's CDR3 is CASSQDGPDTQYF. CDR3 bases: TGTGCCAGCAGCCAAGATGGCCCTGATACGCAGTATTTT.

This chain connects TRBV11-2 to TRBJ2-7; 16 nucleotides line up with TRBD2. After removal of 0 bases from V and 5 bases from J, the junction contained 10 bases not matched to a gene. The CDR3 is 19 residues long. Germline CDR1 reads SGHAT; CDR2 reads FQNNGV. Here the CDR3 DNA reads TGTGCCAGCAGCTTAGAGGTTCGGGGACTAGCGGGAGGGATCGACGAGCAGTACTTC. Protein sequence: CASSLEVRGLAGGIDEQYF.

This rearrangement joins TRBV7-3 to TRBJ2-3, with D possibly TRBD1 on 6 matching bases. The CDR3 contains 14 residues. Germline loops: CDR1 SGHTA, CDR2 FQGTGA. Trimming left V 3 bases short and J 0 bases short, with 7 bases between. The CDR3 DNA reads TGTGCCAGCAGCTTCCAGGGGAGCACAGATACGCAGTATTTT. This sequence encodes CASSFQGSTDTQYF. The full variable domain, in which reference TRBV7-3 and TRBJ2-3 provide the parts outside the CDR3, is GAGVSQTPSNKVTEKGKYVELRCDPISGHTALYWYRQSLGQGPEFLIYFQGTGAADDSGLPNDRFFAVRPEGSVSTLKIQRTERGDSAVYLCASSFQGSTDTQYFGPGTRLTVL.

This clone has more than one count but fewer than ten. The sample has other DNA sequences that encode this CDR3 too. The rearrangement links TRBV10-3 to TRBJ1-5; no firm D call. Trimming removed 3 bases at V and 5 bases at J, with 8 bases between. This CDR3 comprises 13 residues. Germline assignment: CDR1 ENHRY and CDR2 SYGVKD. The CDR3 coding sequence is TGTGCCATCAGTGAAGAGGGAGATCAGCCCCAGCATTTT. It specifies CAISEEGDQPQHF.

This clone was found a few times. This chain connects TRBV28 to TRBJ2-3; 10 bases line up with TRBD1. This CDR3 has 16 residues. V was clipped by 1 base and J by 5 bases; unmatched bases: 6. The germline V gene encodes CDR1 MDHEN and CDR2 SYDVKM. The CDR3 DNA sequence: TGTGCCAGCAGTTTATCCGGGACAGGGGCTGGAGATACGCAGTATTTT. As protein: CASSLSGTGAGDTQYF. Filled out from reference TRBV28 and TRBJ2-3, the complete variable domain reads DVKVTQSSRYLVKRTGEKVFLECVQDMDHENMFWYRQDPGLGLRLIYFSYDVKMKEKGDIPEGYSVSREKKERFSLILESASTNQTSMYLCASSLSGTGAGDTQYFGPGTRLTVL.

In this sample, this clone turned up a few times. The chain has TRBV5-5 and TRBJ1-2; 11 nucleotides agree with TRBD1. The V and J ends lost 4 bases and 6 bases, in that order; junction bases with no gene match: 14. This CDR3 has 17 residues. Germline V gene data show CDR1 as SGHKS and CDR2 as YYEKEE (reference sequence). The CDR3 region is CASSHIRDRGFVDGYTF. CDR3 coding DNA: TGTGCCAGCAGCCACATTCGGGACAGGGGGTTCGTAGATGGCTACACCTTC.

The chain links TRBV25-1 to TRBJ2-7; weak D call: TRBD2 (6 bases). The CDR3 has 12 residues. The V end was cut by 6 bases, the J end by 5 bases, with 11 bases between. CDR1 is MGHDK, CDR2 SYGVNS, per germline. The DNA of the CDR3 is TGTGCCAGCAGCGGGAGTAGAAACGAGCAGTACTTC. Amino acids: CASSGSRNEQYF.

This rearrangement joins TRBV19 to TRBJ1-2; 8 bases agree with TRBD1. The CDR3 is 13 amino acids. Per germline, CDR1 LNHDA and CDR2 SQIVND (reference sequence). V shed 6 bases, J shed 7 bases, and the junction held 7 bases outside the gene matches. This chain's CDR3 is CASRPQGASGYTF. The CDR3 bases are TGTGCCAGTAGACCTCAGGGGGCGAGTGGCTACACCTTC.

The chain employs TRBV6-2 or TRBV6-3 and TRBJ2-3, with 8 positions matching TRBD2. V lost 6 bases and J lost 4; bases outside the gene matches: 6. The CDR3 consists of 14 residues. Per germline, CDR1 MNHEY and CDR2 SVGEGT. CDR3 in amino acids: CASSPGGSSDTQYF. The CDR3 bases are TGTGCCAGCAGCCCGGGGGGGAGTTCAGATACGCAGTATTTT.

This clone came up many times. The V and J genes are TRBV24-1 and TRBJ2-2, with a tentative D call TRBD2 (6 bases). The V gene's germline CDR1 is KGHDR and CDR2 SFDVKD. CDR3 length equals 16 residues. Trimming stripped 4 bases from V and 8 bases from J, with 19 bases between. The CDR3, as DNA: TGTGCCACCAGTGAACGGGGGACCTTCCTCGTAGGGGAGCTGTTTTTT. Its protein is CATSERGTFLVGELFF.

V is TRBV27 and J is TRBJ1-2, with TRBD1 matching 7 bases. The V gene's germline CDR1 is MNHEY and CDR2 SMNVEV (reference sequence). The CDR3 is made up of 14 amino acids. After removal of 4 bases from V and 2 bases from J, the junction contained 4 bases not matched to a gene. CDR3: CASSSDRANYGYTF. CDR3 nucleotide sequence: TGTGCCAGCAGTTCCGACAGGGCCAACTATGGCTACACCTTC.

J is TRBJ1-5 and V is TRBV21-1; the table names TRBD1, a call not compared with the DNA. TRBV21-1 is listed as a pseudogene. The CDR3 has 15 amino acids. The CDR3 sequence is CASSKRGQVRQPQHF. CDR3 sequence (DNA): TGTGCCAGCAGCAAGCGGGGACAGGTAAGGCAGCCCCAGCATTTT.

The V call is TRBV3-1 (or the pseudogene TRBV3-2), the J call TRBJ2-3; maybe TRBD2 (5 bases). Between the trimmed V and J ends, which lost 5 bases and 0 bases, there was a span of 15 bases. Germline V CDR1 and CDR2: LGHDT, YNNKEL (reference sequence). The CDR3 length is 16 residues. The CDR3 sequence: CASSSKSGTSTDTQYF. The DNA for the CDR3 is TGTGCCAGCAGCTCAAAGTCGGGAACTAGCACAGATACGCAGTATTTT.

This clone was picked up a small number of times. The CDR3 loop reads CASSADRGRVKQFF. DNA of the CDR3: TGTGCCAGCAGCGCGGACAGGGGGCGGGTCAAGCAGTTCTTC. This chain links TRBV7-2 with TRBJ2-1; 11 bases line up with TRBD1. Trimming removed 5 bases from V and 11 bases from J; junction bases left unmatched: 8. Germline CDR1 SGHTA, CDR2 FQGNSA. This CDR3 comprises 14 residues. The full variable domain, with the rest looked up from reference TRBV7-2 and TRBJ2-1, is GAGVSQSPSNKVTEKGKDVELRCDPISGHTALYWYRQSLGQGLEFLIYFQGNSAPDKSGLPSDRFSAERTGGSVSTLTIQRTQQEDSAVYLCASSADRGRVKQFFGPGTRLTVL.

This sequence joins TRBV6-5 and TRBJ2-7, with D possibly TRBD2 on 6 matching bases. Germline V gene data show CDR1 as MNHEY and CDR2 as SVGAGI. The V and J ends lost 8 bases and 2 bases respectively, with 19 bases between them. This CDR3 region has 15 residues. CDR3 region: CASGKLAYTTYEQYF. In DNA form, the CDR3 reads TGTGCCAGCGGCAAACTAGCTTACACTACCTACGAGCAGTACTTC.

This chain links TRBV15 with TRBJ2-1; D gene uncertain. The CDR3 runs 14 residues. Germline V gives CDR1 LNHNV, CDR2 YYDKDF (reference sequence). V dropped 5 bases and J dropped 5 bases, with 13 bases sitting between them. The CDR3 here is CATSGNILNNEQFF. The CDR3 DNA is TGTGCCACCAGCGGCAATATCCTCAACAATGAGCAGTTCTTC.

The CDR3 DNA sequence: TGTGCCAGCAGCGTAACCCGGGTATCTGATGAGCAGTTCTTC. Translation: CASSVTRVSDEQFF. The gene calls are TRBV7-9 and TRBJ2-1; D is uncertain. The V end lost 5 bases, the J end lost 8 bases, and 16 bases lay between the germline ends. Germline V gives CDR1 SEHNR, CDR2 FQNEAQ (reference sequence). The CDR3 has 14 amino acids. The complete variable domain, with remaining parts taken from reference TRBV7-9 and TRBJ2-1, reads DTGVSQNPRHKITKRGQNVTFRCDPISEHNRLYWYRQTLGQGPEFLTYFQNEAQLEKSRLLSDRFSAERPKGSFSTLEIQRTEQGDSAMYLCASSVTRVSDEQFFGPGTRLTVL.

The chain links TRBV7-6 to TRBJ2-1, with D possibly TRBD2 on 5 matching bases. Between the trimmed V and J ends, which lost 6 bases and 2 bases, there was a span of 14 bases. Per germline, CDR1 SGHVS and CDR2 FNYEAQ. The CDR3 loop spans 15 amino acids. The CDR3 DNA reads as TGTGCCAGCAGATCCTCTAGCTTCGCCTACAATGAGCAGTTCTTC. Translated, it gives CASRSSSFAYNEQFF.

This chain links TRBV30 with TRBJ1-2, with 8 bases lining up with TRBD1. J lost 4 bases, V lost 2 bases, and 6 bases had no gene match. Germline CDR1 and CDR2: GTSNPN and SVGIG (reference sequence). The CDR3 spans 14 residues. The CDR3 sequence: CAWSPRGRPYGYTF. DNA for the CDR3: TGTGCCTGGAGTCCCAGGGGGCGCCCCTATGGCTACACCTTC.

The chain employs TRBV2 and TRBJ2-2; 8 bases agree with TRBD1. CDR1 and CDR2 from the germline V gene are SNHLY and FYNNEI. The CDR3 length is 14 residues. The junction had 4 bases not matched to a gene; V was cut back by 5 bases and J by 5 bases. For the CDR3, the DNA is TGTGCCAGCAGTAAAACAGGGGGGACCGGGGAGCTGTTTTTT. It codes for CASSKTGGTGELFF.

In this sample, this clone turned up a few times. The chain joins TRBV2 to TRBJ1-2; 10 nucleotides match TRBD1. This CDR3 comprises 18 residues. The germline gives CDR1 SNHLY, CDR2 FYNNEI. Trimming removed 4 bases from V and 2 bases from J; junction bases left unmatched: 13. The CDR3 DNA reads TGTGCCAGCAGTGTTGGTTCCGGACAGGGGGGTTTCAACTATGGCTACACCTTC. Translating gives CASSVGSGQGGFNYGYTF.